The rows below give T cell receptor beta chains drawn from one sample of a study of vaccination and CD4 T cells after COVID-19. These receptors are not linked to any known antigen. TCRdb called the PCR reads again in MiXCR, with one record for every CDR3 protein. The data contain approximately 23,000 distinct CDR3 sequences, 35% to 40% of them singletons. Sequencing was performed on CD4+ T cells from blood, cultured in vitro, taken about 7 months after SARS-CoV-2 vaccination. The receptor set was obtained from a human donor who had recovered from COVID-19. CDR3s include the opening cysteine and the closing phenylalanine or tryptophan. A D gene is named only where the DNA matches it firmly. Not all rows give a size; the values are once, few, many and, for expanded clones, a class.

size | J | V | D | CDR3 | DNA
NA | TRBJ2-4 | TRBV20-1 | NA | CSARDPMGVNIQYF | TGCAGTGCTAGAGATCCTATGGGGGTGAACATTCAGTACTTC
NA | TRBJ2-5 | TRBV6-1 | NA | CASSITRQETQYF | TGTGCCAGCAGTATAACACGACAAGAGACCCAGTACTTC
NA | TRBJ1-2 | TRBV6-1 | NA | CASSRGGGAGYGYTF | TGTGCCAGCAGTCGCGGCGGGGGCGCAGGGTATGGCTACACCTTC
NA | TRBJ2-1 | TRBV7-2 | NA | CASSAAGGSYNEQFF | TGTGCCAGCAGCGCAGCAGGGGGGTCCTACAATGAGCAGTTCTTC
few | TRBJ1-2 | TRBV5-4 | TRBD1 | CASREQGLDGYTF | TGTGCCAGCAGGGAACAGGGGTTAGATGGCTACACCTTC
few | TRBJ2-7 | TRBV20-1 | NA | CSAGPPGDSYEQYF | TGCAGTGCTGGACCCCCGGGGGACTCCTACGAGCAGTACTTC
NA | TRBJ2-7 | TRBV5-1 | TRBD1 | CASSPGTGIHEQYF | TGCGCCAGCAGCCCCGGGACAGGGATCCACGAGCAGTACTTC
NA | TRBJ2-3 | TRBV7-2 | TRBD2 | CASSREAGGITDTQYF | TGTGCCAGCAGCCGCGAAGCGGGAGGGATCACAGATACGCAGTATTTT
few | TRBJ1-2 | TRBV7-3 | TRBD1 | CASSLGTGVHGYTF | TGTGCCAGCAGCCTCGGGACAGGGGTACATGGCTACACCTTC
NA | TRBJ1-1 | TRBV6-2/TRBV6-3 | TRBD1 | CASSQRQGEAFF | TGTGCCAGCAGTCAAAGACAGGGTGAAGCTTTCTTT
few | TRBJ2-1 | TRBV6-5 | NA | CASSYRGQARFF | TGTGCCAGCAGTTACCGGGGCCAGGCGAGGTTCTTC
NA | TRBJ2-4 | TRBV6-1 | TRBD2 | CASSPGVGRDIQYF | TGTGCCAGCAGTCCCGGAGTCGGGAGGGACATTCAGTACTTC
NA | TRBJ1-2 | TRBV7-2 | NA | CASSPHRNYGYTF | TGTGCCAGCAGCCCGCATCGTAACTATGGCTACACCTTC
few | TRBJ2-5 | TRBV29-1 | NA | CSVEGPDLETQYF | TGCAGCGTTGAAGGCCCTGACCTTGAGACCCAGTACTTC
few | TRBJ2-3 | TRBV27 | TRBD1 | CDCGDRGQDTQYF | TGTGACTGTGGGGACAGGGGGCAAGATACGCAGTATTTT
few | TRBJ2-1 | TRBV20-1 | NA | CSASGSFNEQFF | TGCAGTGCTAGCGGGAGTTTCAATGAGCAGTTCTTC
NA | TRBJ2-5 | TRBV19 | TRBD2 | CASSIISGRAGETQYF | TGTGCCAGTAGTATTATCAGTGGGAGGGCCGGCGAGACCCAGTACTTC
NA | TRBJ2-1 | TRBV29-1 | NA | CSVGFQDNEQFF | TGCAGCGTTGGTTTCCAGGACAATGAGCAGTTCTTC
few | TRBJ1-1 | TRBV6-1 | NA | CASSPLGGGTEAFF | TGTGCCAGCAGCCCCCTTGGCGGGGGCACTGAAGCTTTCTTT
few | TRBJ2-1 | TRBV7-2 | TRBD2 | CASSLGTGSGRVNEQFF | TGTGCCAGCAGCTTAGGGACGGGTAGCGGGAGAGTGAATGAGCAGTTCTTC
NA | TRBJ2-1 | TRBV7-9 | NA | CASSLMRYSYNEQFF | TGTGCCAGCAGCTTAATGAGGTACTCCTACAATGAGCAGTTCTTC
NA | TRBJ1-1 | TRBV6-1 | NA | CASSEGSSRGFMNTEAFF | TGTGCCAGCAGTGAAGGGTCGTCTAGGGGATTTATGAACACTGAAGCTTTCTTT
NA | TRBJ2-5 | TRBV24-1 | TRBD1 | CATSDFSGGTQYF | TGTGCCACCAGTGATTTTTCAGGGGGGACCCAGTACTTC
few | TRBJ1-5 | TRBV6-1 | NA | CASSVEPPPGQPQHF | TGTGCCAGCAGTGTCGAACCACCCCCCGGTCAGCCCCAGCATTTT
NA | TRBJ1-2 | TRBV19 | NA | CASSIAAGGPYGYTF | TGTGCCAGTAGTATAGCGGCGGGGGGCCCCTATGGCTACACCTTC
NA | TRBJ1-5 | TRBV7-8 | NA | CASNDLNGNQPQHF | TGTGCCAGTAACGATCTGAATGGGAATCAGCCCCAGCATTTT
few | TRBJ1-2 | TRBV29-1 | TRBD1 | CSVGIGQGYGYTF | TGCAGCGTTGGGATCGGACAGGGTTATGGCTACACCTTC
NA | TRBJ2-1 | TRBV20-1 | TRBD1 | CSPLRDRGNNEQFF | TGCAGCCCCCTCCGGGACAGAGGAAACAATGAGCAGTTCTTC
NA | TRBJ1-5 | TRBV19 | NA | CASGMGRDQPQHF | TGTGCCAGTGGTATGGGCAGGGATCAGCCCCAGCATTTT
once | TRBJ1-1 | TRBV18 | NA | CASSPPNSGSAFF | TGTGCCAGCTCACCACCTAATTCGGGTTCAGCTTTCTTT
few | TRBJ1-2 | TRBV7-6 | NA | CASSPRGGHYGYTF | TGTGCCAGCAGCCCTAGGGGCGGTCACTATGGCTACACCTTC
NA | TRBJ2-5 | TRBV7-7 | NA | CASSFLQGSQETQYF | TGTGCTAGCAGCTTTCTCCAGGGAAGCCAAGAGACCCAGTACTTC
NA | TRBJ2-1 | TRBV28 | TRBD2 | CASSLRGAWNEQFF | TGTGCCAGCAGTTTGCGGGGGGCGTGGAATGAGCAGTTCTTC
NA | TRBJ2-4 | TRBV7-2 | TRBD2 | CASSVRGRGALAKNIQYF | TGTGCCAGCAGCGTACGAGGGCGGGGGGCCCTAGCCAAAAACATTCAGTACTTC
few | TRBJ1-2 | TRBV5-4 | NA | CASSIRQSYGYTF | TGTGCCAGCAGTATAAGACAGAGCTATGGCTACACCTTC
many | TRBJ1-5 | TRBV7-9 | NA | CASSLDGQGNQPQHF | TGTGCCAGCAGCTTAGATGGTCAAGGCAATCAGCCCCAGCATTTT
NA | TRBJ2-7 | TRBV4-3 | TRBD1 | CASSQLMDRGKDEQYF | TGCGCCAGCAGCCAACTAATGGACAGGGGGAAAGACGAGCAGTACTTC
NA | TRBJ2-2 | TRBV20-1 | NA | CSARDYQTPTGELFF | TGCAGTGCTAGAGATTACCAAACCCCGACCGGGGAGCTGTTTTTT
NA | TRBJ2-3 | TRBV7-2 | NA | CASSERAAGDTQYF | TGTGCCAGCAGTGAGAGGGCCGCGGGCGATACGCAGTATTTT